This TCR beta chain was sequenced for a study of T cells expressing NK-cell markers. TCRdb reprocessed the 5' RACE reads; each CDR3 protein has one entry and no DNA is given. In all, the sample yields hundreds of thousands of distinct CDR3 sequences. Germline CDR1 reads LNHDA; CDR2 reads SQIVND (reference sequence). This CDR3 has 13 residues. The sequenced material came from blood T cells: a sorted CD56 or NKG2C T cell subset, CD4+ or CD8+ T cells, or bulk PBMC T cells (not recorded which). The V call is TRBV19, the J call TRBJ1-1; there is no DNA to check the TCRdb D call of TRBD1. This sequence originates from a man aged 18-30 years in good health. Here the CDR3 reads CASSMEGGFEAFF.